Described below is a single TCR beta chain sequence and its context. This clone was counted a few times. The clone's antigen remains unknown. Within one base of it there is no much larger clone, and no base qualities were kept. The protocol used for the library was the immunoSEQ multiplex PCR assay. The multiplex PCR relied on a mix of 60 forward primers for TCR Vbeta segments and 13 reverse primers for TCR Jbeta segments. The CDR3 region of rearranged TCR beta genes was amplified from genomic DNA by a multiplex PCR assay. The Illumina HiSeq System was used to sequence the amplified TCR beta libraries as 87-base-pair reads. The paper's processing steps were these. Across the roughly 640 repertoires, a later analysis counted about 81 million unique TCR beta chains, roughly 11 million of which were shared by at least two donors. Raw reads were error-corrected and collapsed into unique sequences by a nearest-neighbor algorithm in which closely related sequences were merged to remove PCR and sequencing errors. To assign V, D and J gene segments, CDR3 sequences were aligned to IMGT reference sequences. For a sequence to be retained, a match of at least six nucleotides to both a V gene segment and a J gene segment was required. A rearrangement counted as productive if the CDR3 had no stop codons and remained in frame with V and J, and every other rearrangement counted as non-productive. CDR3 was defined according to IMGT convention as the region running from the second conserved V-encoded cysteine to the conserved J-encoded phenylalanine. In an earlier analysis of around 600 of the donors, sequences lacking an unambiguous match to a single V gene segment were excluded. An earlier analysis of a few hundred of the donors called V segments functional above 56.7% productive rearrangements and segregating when the between-donor standard deviation exceeded 5%. A statistical classification framework was built to diagnose cytomegalovirus status from the catalog of TCR beta chain sequences. V and J gene assignment, in a later analysis, came from comparing TCR nucleotide sequences with IMGT/GENE-DB human TR gene sequences. Using the TCRdist pipeline, a later analysis assigned CDR3 sequences along with most-parsimonious VDJ recombination scenarios. In a later analysis, every TCR beta chain was defined by the combination of its CDR3 amino acid sequence and its V-gene family, and reads without a unique V-gene family were dropped. In a later analysis, 450 to 600 highly shared, low-generation-probability nucleotide sequences were removed to address suspected cross-contamination and a sequencing artifact. For each public chain, a later analysis derived a clonal expansion index from normalized ranks of inferred template counts within each repertoire. A later analysis computed generation probabilities with a VDJ recombination model fitted to out-of-frame rearrangements, and checked the results against IGoR. In a later analysis, hypergeometric tests were used to score TCR-TCR, TCR-HLA and TCR-CMV co-occurrence, with a repertoire-size bias correction applied to TCR pairs. False discovery rates were estimated in a later analysis by permuting HLA or CMV assignments 20 times. In a later analysis, co-occurring TCRs were grouped using DBSCAN, with TCRdist sequence similarity added in when clustering inside HLA-allele-positive subsets. Repertoires with fewer than 30,000 or more than 120,000 public chains, plus five repertoires with anomalous nucleotide sharing, were excluded from co-occurrence clustering. TCRdb carries this immuneACCESS record with in-frame sequences only. Its versions omit some clonotypes, under half of them owing to an unresolved V gene in the studies checked, with the rest unexplained. Clonal size and the V and J genes are those of that table, whereas D and trimming came from the DNA. This sample holds around 80,000 clones; approximately 62% were observed only once. The ten most abundant clones make up roughly 4.5% of the sample.

The record originates from a study of cytomegalovirus exposure and HLA in healthy donors (dated by TCRdb to 2017 to 2019). In terms of the full investigation: According to an earlier analysis of 587 of the donors, 150 million to 200 million T cells yielded over 100 million unique TCR beta sequences and about 300 Gb of sequence data. All discovery cohort repertoires had been generated on a single sequencing platform. An earlier analysis of 500 to 750 of the donors applied high-throughput TCR beta sequencing to assess whether each TCR beta V gene segment acted as functional or pseudogenic. Across approximately 400 genotyped donors of the cohort, an average of about 200,000 unique TCR beta nucleotide sequences per donor were sequenced, and approximately 19% of those sequences were non-productive. Donor age, sex, ethnicity and CMV serostatus were compiled alongside the repertoire data. The number of typed donors differed by locus: about 629-630 for A, B, C, DRB1 and DQB1; approximately 540 for DQA1; around 610 for DPA1; and roughly 450 for DPB1. To study patterns of TCR occurrence, a later analysis re-analyzed previously published TCR beta repertoires from under 750 donors and added high-resolution HLA genotyping. An early release that covered fewer than 750 HLA-typed donors contained approximately 300 gigabases of sequencing data and 80 million or so unique TCR sequences. The study combined high-throughput TCR immunosequencing, statistical association of individual TCRs with disease status, and machine learning to predict cytomegalovirus infection status. Rather than drawing on any new phenotypic data, the later analysis identified candidate immune exposures from TCR beta sequences and the way those sequences occurred across donors. HLA typing included class I and class II loci at four-digit resolution. A later genetic analysis used genome-wide SNP genotypes for about three fifths of the 666 donors, treating that subset as a discovery cohort. Using immunosequencing, the study profiled T cell repertoires from about 650 subjects and related those repertoires to cytomegalovirus serostatus. A separate validation cohort of roughly 130 different subjects was used in addition to the 666-subject first cohort. Because of strong linkage in the cohort, roughly five DR-DQ haplotypes were treated as single units for association and clustering. Of the 398 genotyped donors, about 84% fell in the genetic ancestry cluster associated with self-reported Caucasian donors. The study aimed to test whether cataloging public T cell receptors could reveal signatures of past pathogen exposure. Overall study results and their limits: Across donors, most TCR sequences were observed very rarely, whereas some public TCRs were present in many individuals. The study gave a list of under 200 TCR beta chains associated with cytomegalovirus. In a later analysis, HLA-associated TCR beta chains showed more clonal expansion and lower generation probabilities than non-associated chains that were equally common. In vitro tests confirmed that a few of the cytomegalovirus-associated TCR beta chains recognize cytomegalovirus antigens. The presence/absence analyses assumed that sequencing depth was roughly uniform across donors, and that assumption may not be true. Because counts were too low, roughly 16 rarely observed V segments, including chromosome 9 orphons, were excluded from the earlier analysis of about 500 of the donors. V-gene and J-gene trimming of TCR beta chains was associated with a missense DCLRE1C variant in a later genetic analysis, and the association was replicated in an independent cohort. Some IMGT-functional V segments, including TRBV6-2 and TRBV6-3, could not be told apart with the 87-base-pair reads, so those segments were excluded. When HLA alleles, especially DR and DQ, strongly co-occurred, TCR associations were difficult to assign to individual alleles. A cluster of highly shared sequence variants was judged likely to be a technical artifact of the sequencing pipeline. Because HLA typing was unavailable for some donors at each locus, only the typed subset was used in association tests. The only immune exposure information available for the cohort was CMV serostatus. A later analysis found that TCR association rates varied across HLA loci, with DRB1 alleles showing the most associated TCRs and HLA-C alleles the fewest. In an earlier analysis of around 600 of the donors, most TCR beta V segments were observed in productive rearrangements about 87% or about 30% of the time, broadly matching IMGT annotations. The authors suggested that the approach could potentially be extended to other disease states and immunological phenotypes. A later analysis found that most CMV-associated TCR beta chains appeared HLA-restricted, with HLA associations seemingly driven largely by CMV exposure. In a later genetic analysis, fewer N-insertions in productive TCRs were reported among donors in an Asian-associated ancestry cluster than the roughly 700-donor mean. In a later analysis, several top co-occurrence clusters were reported to appear linked to parvovirus B19, influenza, CMV and Epstein-Barr virus. Cytomegalovirus status was reported to be diagnosed by the classifier with high specificity and sensitivity in both the original and validation cohorts. Only TCR beta chains were sequenced in this cohort, and the absence of alpha or paired-chain data limited detectable features. Linkage disequilibrium might explain the correlated functional status among segregating V segments, but an unknown experimental factor could not be ruled out. A further reported finding was that TCR beta sequences accurately predicted the HLA-A and HLA-B alleles for most subjects in the first cohort. Specific HLA alleles were associated with 15,000 to 20,000 TCR beta sequences at a false discovery rate of 0.05 in a later analysis.

The cohort consisted of more than 650 healthy bone marrow donors. At the time of sampling, every cohort member was nominally healthy, though immune exposures that went unrecorded were likely present. The donor tested CMV seropositive and was one of the 289 seropositive cohort members. Each donor provided a peripheral blood sample, and peripheral blood mononuclear cells were used for TCR beta sequencing. Genomic DNA extraction from the blood cell samples was performed with the Qiagen DNeasy Blood Extraction Kit. Between the V and J ends, shortened by 1 base and 2 bases respectively, the junction contains 12 bases. The germline V gene yields SGHTA for CDR1 and FQGNSA for CDR2. Measured from the cysteine to the phenylalanine, the CDR3 is 15 residues long. The sequence is cut down to CDR3 DNA, 45 bases in frame from base 1.

The sample comprised PBMCs. The sequence is built from TRBV7-2 and TRBJ2-7; TRBD1 could be the D gene, as 5 bases match. The clonotype comes from a male donor in good health and CMV-seropositive. The bases are TGTGCCAGCAGCTTAGGGCAGGGTCTCACCTACGAGCAGTACTTC. This yields the protein CASSLGQGLTYEQYF.